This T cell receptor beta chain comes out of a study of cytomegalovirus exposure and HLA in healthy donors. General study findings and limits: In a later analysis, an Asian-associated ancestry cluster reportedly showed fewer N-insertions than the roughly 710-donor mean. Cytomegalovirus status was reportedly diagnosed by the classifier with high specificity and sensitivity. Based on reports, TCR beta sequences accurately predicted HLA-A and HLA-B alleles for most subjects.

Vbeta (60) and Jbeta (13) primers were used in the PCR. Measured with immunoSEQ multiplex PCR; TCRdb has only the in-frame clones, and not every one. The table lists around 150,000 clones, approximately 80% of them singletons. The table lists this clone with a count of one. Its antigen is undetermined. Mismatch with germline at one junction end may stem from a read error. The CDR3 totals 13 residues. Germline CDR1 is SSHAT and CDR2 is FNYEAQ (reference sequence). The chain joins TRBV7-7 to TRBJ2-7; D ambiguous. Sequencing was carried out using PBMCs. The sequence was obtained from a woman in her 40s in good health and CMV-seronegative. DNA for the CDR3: TGTGCTAGCAGCTTAGCCGCAGACTACGAGCAGTACTTC. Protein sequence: CASSLAADYEQYF.